This T cell receptor (beta chain) was profiled in a study of healthy donors' naive CD4 and CD8 T cells. As for the study in general: Donors came from three age groups: 20-25, 40-50 and 60-70 years. TCR alpha primers covered all functional IMGT alpha gene variants.

In its sample, this clonotype was seen a few times. Its antigen remains unidentified. The CDR3 consists of 15 residues. The V and J ends lost 3 bases and 3 bases, in that order; junction bases with no gene match: 5. Germline CDR1 and CDR2: LGHNT and FRNRAP. Starting from approximately 500 ng of total RNA, TCR libraries were made with linear amplification. TCRdb ran MiXCR on the reads and lists one entry per CDR3 protein. The sample carries 200,000 or so distinct CDR3 sequences, about 70% recorded once. General observations from the study: Bulk sequencing left alpha and beta chains unpaired. Positive CDR3 charge linked to CD4+ cells, negative to CD8+ cells.

Sequencing used naive CD4+ and CD8+ T cells sorted from blood, pooled from several donors. V and J are TRBV12-5 and TRBJ2-1, with 7 bases aligning to TRBD2. This clonotype originated in a pool of human donors in good health; the sample pools cells from several healthy donors. DNA for the CDR3: TGTGCTAGTGGTTTAGCTAGCGGAGTCTACAATGAGCAGTTCTTC. This sequence encodes CASGLASGVYNEQFF.